The T cell receptor (beta chain) under discussion was sequenced for a study of T cells in tuberculosis. Produced via immunoSEQ multiplex PCR; TCRdb's table is partial and in-frame only. The sample lists around 29,000 clones, approximately 95% occurring once. With 4 bases clipped from V and 4 bases from J, the junction kept 5 bases outside the gene matches. The CDR3 has 15 amino acids. Per the germline V gene, CDR1 is SGHRS and CDR2 is YFSETQ. The source of this sequence is a donor between 5 and 29 years old with latent tuberculosis or without tuberculosis infection. The chain uses TRBV5-1 and TRBJ2-1, with TRBD1 matching 10 bases. The sequenced sample consisted of PBMCs. In DNA form, the CDR3 reads TGCGCCAGCAGCGAGGGACAGGGGCGTTACAATGAGCAGTTCTTC. This codes for CASSEGQGRYNEQFF.